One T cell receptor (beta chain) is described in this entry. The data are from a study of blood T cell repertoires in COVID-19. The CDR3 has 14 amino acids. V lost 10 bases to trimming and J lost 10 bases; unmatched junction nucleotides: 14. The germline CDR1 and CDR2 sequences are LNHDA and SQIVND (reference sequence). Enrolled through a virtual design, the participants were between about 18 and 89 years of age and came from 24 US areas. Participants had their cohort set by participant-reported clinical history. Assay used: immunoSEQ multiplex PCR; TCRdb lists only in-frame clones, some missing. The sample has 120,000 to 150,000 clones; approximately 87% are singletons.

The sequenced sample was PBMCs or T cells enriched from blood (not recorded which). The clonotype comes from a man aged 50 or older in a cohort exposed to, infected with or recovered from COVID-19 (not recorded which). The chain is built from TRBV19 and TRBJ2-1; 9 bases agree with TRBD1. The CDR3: CATNRGLVSPEQFF. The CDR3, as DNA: TGTGCCACCAACAGGGGGCTCGTCTCGCCCGAGCAGTTCTTC.